This TCR beta chain comes out of a study of T cells after yellow fever vaccination. Template switching with 5'RACE generated the TCR cDNA and added a universal primer site and UMIs. In TCRdb, the 5' RACE reads were re-called with MiXCR into one record per CDR3 protein. Of approximately 510,000 distinct CDR3 sequences detected, about a fifth appear once; the ten largest clones hold approximately 16%. Sequenced here: PBMCs, sampled around 3 weeks after the first yellow fever vaccination. The source of this sequence is a man aged 18-30 years who received the YFV17D yellow fever vaccine.

The CDR3 here is CASSPTGGYTQYF. The CDR3 bases are TGTGCCAGCAGCCCGACAGGGGGATATACGCAGTATTTT. The genes are TRBV11-2 and TRBJ2-3; TRBD1 agrees at 9 bases. V lost 5 bases, J lost 7 bases, and 4 bases stayed unmatched. The CDR3 is 13 residues long. CDR1 SGHAT and CDR2 FQNNGV come from the germline V gene.